A selection of T cell receptor beta chains follows, all from one sample in a study of OX40 agonist ivuxolimab in advanced cancers. Some clones are missing from TCRdb's copy, which holds only in-frame ones; the method was immunoSEQ multiplex PCR. Of tens of thousands of clones listed, approximately 80% were seen once; the top ten hold 6.5% to 8%. This specimen consisted of CD4+ or CD8+ T cells sorted from blood, obtained in a trial of the OX40 agonist ivuxolimab. The source of these receptors is an adult with an advanced solid tumor such as melanoma, head and neck, liver or kidney cancer. Each CDR3 is given with its conserved first and last residue. Each record gives: J gene, V gene, D gene, clone size, CDR3 protein, CDR3 DNA. A D gene is named only where the DNA matches it firmly. Rows may omit the clone size; those that give it use once, few, many or a size class.

j_gene: TRBJ2-2
v_gene: TRBV10-2
d_gene: TRBD1
abundance: NA
CDR3aa: CASSEPRDRANTGELFF
CDR3nt: TGCGCCAGCAGTGAGCCGCGGGACAGGGCTAACACCGGGGAGCTGTTTTTT

j_gene: TRBJ2-2
v_gene: TRBV2
d_gene: NA
abundance: NA
CDR3aa: CASSAYRGARTGELFF
CDR3nt: TGTGCCAGCAGTGCGTATCGGGGGGCGCGTACCGGGGAGCTGTTTTTT

j_gene: TRBJ1-2
v_gene: TRBV5-5
d_gene: NA
abundance: NA
CDR3aa: CASSLYKEGYGYTF
CDR3nt: TGTGCCAGCAGCTTGTACAAGGAGGGCTATGGCTACACCTTC

j_gene: TRBJ2-6
v_gene: TRBV19
d_gene: NA
abundance: NA
CDR3aa: CASNSDRSIEGANVLTF
CDR3nt: TGTGCCAGTAATAGCGACAGGTCGATAGAGGGGGCCAACGTCCTGACTTTC

j_gene: TRBJ2-1
v_gene: TRBV7-9
d_gene: NA
abundance: NA
CDR3aa: CASSLGSYNEQFF
CDR3nt: TGTGCCAGCAGCTTAGGAAGCTACAATGAGCAGTTCTTC

j_gene: TRBJ2-5
v_gene: TRBV6-6
d_gene: TRBD2
abundance: NA
CDR3aa: CASSDRLAGVRETQYF
CDR3nt: TGTGCCAGCAGCGACAGACTAGCGGGAGTTCGGGAGACCCAGTACTTC

j_gene: TRBJ2-2
v_gene: TRBV18
d_gene: NA
abundance: NA
CDR3aa: CASSPLVGSRDTGELFF
CDR3nt: TGTGCCAGCTCACCTTTGGTCGGGAGTCGGGACACCGGGGAGCTGTTTTTT

j_gene: TRBJ1-5
v_gene: TRBV5-5
d_gene: NA
abundance: NA
CDR3aa: CASSPGGGVTNQPQHF
CDR3nt: TGTGCCAGCAGCCCCGGCGGGGGGGTCACCAATCAGCCCCAGCATTTT

j_gene: TRBJ1-1
v_gene: TRBV7-8
d_gene: NA
abundance: NA
CDR3aa: CASGGNTEAFF
CDR3nt: TGTGCCAGCGGGGGGAACACTGAAGCTTTCTTT

j_gene: TRBJ2-1
v_gene: TRBV10-2
d_gene: NA
abundance: NA
CDR3aa: CASSELAYSSSYNEQFF
CDR3nt: TGCGCCAGCAGTGAGTTGGCCTACTCATCCTCCTACAATGAGCAGTTCTTC

j_gene: TRBJ1-3
v_gene: TRBV28
d_gene: NA
abundance: few
CDR3aa: CASSFPGVRGNTIYF
CDR3nt: TGTGCCAGCAGTTTTCCGGGGGTACGTGGAAACACCATATATTTT

j_gene: TRBJ2-2
v_gene: TRBV4-1
d_gene: TRBD2
abundance: many
CDR3aa: CASSQDPTSGVYTGELFF
CDR3nt: TGCGCCAGCAGCCAAGATCCGACTAGCGGGGTCTACACCGGGGAGCTGTTTTTT

j_gene: TRBJ1-1
v_gene: TRBV7-9
d_gene: NA
abundance: NA
CDR3aa: CASSLDNLVSGESFF
CDR3nt: TGTGCCAGCAGCTTAGACAATCTGGTTAGCGGCGAGTCTTTCTTT

j_gene: TRBJ2-2
v_gene: TRBV5-4
d_gene: TRBD2
abundance: NA
CDR3aa: CASSSPSGEGLGGELFF
CDR3nt: TGTGCCAGCAGCTCGCCATCGGGGGAGGGCCTCGGCGGGGAGCTGTTTTTT

j_gene: TRBJ2-2
v_gene: TRBV5-8
d_gene: TRBD1
abundance: few
CDR3aa: CASRAGTVNTGELFF
CDR3nt: TGTGCCAGCAGGGCCGGGACAGTAAACACCGGGGAGCTGTTTTTT

j_gene: TRBJ2-1
v_gene: TRBV11-2
d_gene: TRBD2
abundance: NA
CDR3aa: CASSAGTSGFSSYNEQFF
CDR3nt: TGTGCCAGCAGCGCCGGGACTAGCGGGTTTAGCTCCTACAATGAGCAGTTCTTC

j_gene: TRBJ2-3
v_gene: TRBV6-1
d_gene: TRBD2
abundance: NA
CDR3aa: CASSSTLAGGNTQYF
CDR3nt: TGTGCCAGCAGTAGTACACTAGCGGGAGGGAATACGCAGTATTTT

j_gene: TRBJ2-5
v_gene: TRBV2
d_gene: TRBD1
abundance: NA
CDR3aa: CASSEIGQGRETQYF
CDR3nt: TGTGCCAGCAGTGAAATAGGACAGGGAAGAGAGACCCAGTACTTC

j_gene: TRBJ2-1
v_gene: TRBV19
d_gene: TRBD1
abundance: NA
CDR3aa: CASSIMGQGYNEQFF
CDR3nt: TGTGCCAGTAGTATAATGGGACAGGGGTACAATGAGCAGTTCTTC

j_gene: TRBJ1-2
v_gene: TRBV6-1
d_gene: TRBD1
abundance: NA
CDR3aa: CASSEMGQVPNYGYTF
CDR3nt: TGTGCCAGCAGTGAAATGGGACAGGTCCCTAACTATGGCTACACCTTC

j_gene: TRBJ1-2
v_gene: TRBV30
d_gene: NA
abundance: NA
CDR3aa: CAWTVGQTYGYTF
CDR3nt: TGTGCCTGGACCGTAGGGCAGACCTATGGCTACACCTTC

j_gene: TRBJ1-1
v_gene: TRBV12-5
d_gene: NA
abundance: NA
CDR3aa: CATSLEMNTEAFF
CDR3nt: TGTGCTACATCCCTTGAGATGAACACTGAAGCTTTCTTT

j_gene: TRBJ1-4
v_gene: TRBV27
d_gene: NA
abundance: NA
CDR3aa: CASSLTRRGEKLFF
CDR3nt: TGTGCCAGCAGTCTAACAAGGCGGGGTGAAAAACTGTTTTTT

j_gene: TRBJ1-1
v_gene: TRBV9
d_gene: NA
abundance: NA
CDR3aa: CASSARGNLNTEAFF
CDR3nt: TGTGCCAGCAGCGCGAGGGGAAACCTGAACACTGAAGCTTTCTTT

j_gene: TRBJ1-2
v_gene: TRBV5-6
d_gene: NA
abundance: NA
CDR3aa: CASSLRGHKWGYTF
CDR3nt: TGTGCCAGCAGTCTAAGGGGACATAAATGGGGCTACACCTTC

j_gene: TRBJ2-1
v_gene: TRBV28
d_gene: NA
abundance: NA
CDR3aa: CASSPISGRVYNEQFF
CDR3nt: TGTGCCAGCAGTCCAATTAGTGGAAGGGTGTACAATGAGCAGTTCTTC

j_gene: TRBJ2-1
v_gene: TRBV27
d_gene: TRBD2
abundance: NA
CDR3aa: CASSSYLAGAYNEQFF
CDR3nt: TGTGCCAGCAGTTCCTACCTAGCGGGAGCCTACAATGAGCAGTTCTTC

j_gene: TRBJ2-1
v_gene: TRBV5-4
d_gene: NA
abundance: NA
CDR3aa: CASSQLYNEQFF
CDR3nt: TGTGCCAGCAGCCAACTATACAATGAGCAGTTCTTC

j_gene: TRBJ1-1
v_gene: TRBV4-3
d_gene: NA
abundance: NA
CDR3aa: CASSQDRGSVNTEAFF
CDR3nt: TGCGCCAGCAGCCAAGATCGGGGATCGGTGAACACTGAAGCTTTCTTT

j_gene: TRBJ1-2
v_gene: TRBV10-1
d_gene: NA
abundance: NA
CDR3aa: CASSAVPYYGYTF
CDR3nt: TGCGCCAGCAGCGCTGTCCCCTACTATGGCTACACCTTC

j_gene: TRBJ2-2
v_gene: TRBV19
d_gene: NA
abundance: NA
CDR3aa: CASSRWDTNTGELFF
CDR3nt: TGTGCCAGTAGCCGATGGGACACCAACACCGGGGAGCTGTTTTTT

j_gene: TRBJ2-5
v_gene: TRBV2
d_gene: NA
abundance: NA
CDR3aa: CASRAPGLFQETQYF
CDR3nt: TGTGCCAGCAGGGCTCCGGGTCTATTCCAAGAGACCCAGTACTTC

j_gene: TRBJ2-1
v_gene: TRBV28
d_gene: NA
abundance: NA
CDR3aa: CASSILANFYNEQFF
CDR3nt: TGTGCCAGCAGTATCCTAGCGAACTTTTACAATGAGCAGTTCTTC

j_gene: TRBJ1-3
v_gene: TRBV14
d_gene: NA
abundance: NA
CDR3aa: CASSQEGFYGNTIYF
CDR3nt: TGTGCCAGCAGCCAAGAGGGCTTTTACGGAAACACCATATATTTT

j_gene: TRBJ2-1
v_gene: TRBV6-5
d_gene: TRBD2
abundance: NA
CDR3aa: CASSSGSGGSYNEQFF
CDR3nt: TGTGCCAGCAGTTCTGGTAGCGGGGGGTCCTACAATGAGCAGTTCTTC

j_gene: TRBJ1-2
v_gene: TRBV6-6
d_gene: NA
abundance: NA
CDR3aa: CASSVGGANYGYTF
CDR3nt: TGTGCCAGCAGCGTGGGGGGCGCTAACTATGGCTACACCTTC

j_gene: TRBJ1-3
v_gene: TRBV9
d_gene: NA
abundance: NA
CDR3aa: CASSGRGGLNTIYF
CDR3nt: TGTGCCAGCAGCGGTCGGGGAGGCCTAAACACCATATATTTT

j_gene: TRBJ2-1
v_gene: TRBV4-2
d_gene: TRBD2
abundance: NA
CDR3aa: CASSQDMGVAGRNEQFF
CDR3nt: TGTGCCAGCAGCCAAGATATGGGGGTAGCGGGTCGGAATGAGCAGTTCTTC

j_gene: TRBJ2-7
v_gene: TRBV30
d_gene: TRBD1
abundance: NA
CDR3aa: CAWSSGGEQYF
CDR3nt: TGTGCCTGGAGTTCAGGGGGCGAGCAGTACTTC

j_gene: TRBJ1-2
v_gene: TRBV5-1
d_gene: NA
abundance: NA
CDR3aa: CASSSAGPNYGYTF
CDR3nt: TGCGCCAGCAGCTCTGCAGGCCCTAACTATGGCTACACCTTC

j_gene: TRBJ2-7
v_gene: TRBV25-1
d_gene: TRBD2
abundance: once
CDR3aa: CASSEFISGRFGEQYF
CDR3nt: TGTGCCAGCAGTGAATTCATTAGCGGGAGATTCGGGGAGCAGTACTTC

j_gene: TRBJ2-5
v_gene: TRBV7-9
d_gene: NA
abundance: NA
CDR3aa: CASSLNVETQYF
CDR3nt: TGTGCCAGCAGCTTAAATGTGGAGACCCAGTACTTC

j_gene: TRBJ1-4
v_gene: TRBV9
d_gene: NA
abundance: NA
CDR3aa: CARLLEVHNEKLFF
CDR3nt: TGTGCCAGGTTACTCGAGGTTCATAATGAAAAACTGTTTTTT

j_gene: TRBJ1-2
v_gene: TRBV9
d_gene: NA
abundance: NA
CDR3aa: CASSVVTGFHGYTF
CDR3nt: TGTGCCAGCAGCGTAGTAACGGGGTTCCATGGCTACACCTTC

j_gene: TRBJ1-2
v_gene: TRBV4-2
d_gene: NA
abundance: NA
CDR3aa: CASSPQGAYGYTF
CDR3nt: TGTGCCAGCAGCCCACAGGGCGCCTACGGCTACACCTTC

j_gene: TRBJ2-2
v_gene: TRBV5-4
d_gene: NA
abundance: NA
CDR3aa: CASSFGTHTGELFF
CDR3nt: TGTGCCAGCAGCTTCGGGACCCACACCGGGGAGCTGTTTTTT

j_gene: TRBJ2-5
v_gene: TRBV19
d_gene: TRBD1
abundance: NA
CDR3aa: CASSRWTGPPGETQYF
CDR3nt: TGTGCCAGTAGTAGGTGGACAGGACCACCTGGGGAGACCCAGTACTTC

j_gene: TRBJ1-4
v_gene: TRBV7-2
d_gene: NA
abundance: NA
CDR3aa: CASSLGLNNEKLFF
CDR3nt: TGTGCCAGCAGCTTAGGACTGAATAATGAAAAACTGTTTTTT

j_gene: TRBJ2-7
v_gene: TRBV5-6
d_gene: TRBD1
abundance: once
CDR3aa: CASSLPGQGISYEQYF
CDR3nt: TGTGCCAGCAGCTTGCCGGGACAGGGGATATCCTACGAGCAGTACTTC

j_gene: TRBJ2-1
v_gene: TRBV27
d_gene: NA
abundance: NA
CDR3aa: CASSLGEGNEQFF
CDR3nt: TGTGCCAGCAGTTTGGGCGAGGGGAATGAGCAGTTCTTC

j_gene: TRBJ2-7
v_gene: TRBV10-3
d_gene: TRBD1
abundance: NA
CDR3aa: CAIRSQGNEQYF
CDR3nt: TGTGCCATCAGGTCACAGGGGAACGAGCAGTACTTC

j_gene: TRBJ2-7
v_gene: TRBV7-9
d_gene: NA
abundance: NA
CDR3aa: CASGYTGPYEQYF
CDR3nt: TGTGCCAGCGGATACACGGGACCCTACGAGCAGTACTTC

j_gene: TRBJ2-1
v_gene: TRBV5-4
d_gene: TRBD1
abundance: few
CDR3aa: CASSFGTGVYNEQFF
CDR3nt: TGTGCCAGCAGCTTTGGTACAGGGGTCTACAATGAGCAGTTCTTC